These 16 T cell receptor beta chains were all obtained from the same sample, sequenced in a study of blood T cell repertoires in COVID-19. Some clones are missing from TCRdb's copy, which holds only in-frame ones; the method was immunoSEQ multiplex PCR. The table shows approximately 73,000 clones, with approximately 89% occurring only once. Sequences were obtained from peripheral blood. The receptors here all came from a woman aged 55-70 years with acute or convalescent COVID-19.

CDR3 region: CASSPSPAGIQETQYF. The CDR3 coding sequence is TGTGCCAGCAGCCCCAGTCCAGCGGGGATCCAAGAGACCCAGTACTTC. The chain joins TRBV11-2 to TRBJ2-5, with 7 bases fitting TRBD2. From germline, CDR1 is SGHAT and CDR2 FQNNGV. There are 16 residues in the CDR3. V trimming: 5 bases; J trimming: 1 base; junction bases outside the gene matches: 10.

V usage is TRBV4-3 and J usage is TRBJ1-1; 7 nucleotides align to TRBD1. Germline CDR1 and CDR2: LGHNA and YSLEER. After removal of 1 base from V and 5 bases from J, the junction contained 4 bases not matched to a gene. This CDR3 region has 14 residues. The chain's CDR3 is CASSQGQGDTEAFF. The CDR3 DNA reads as TGCGCCAGCAGCCAAGGACAGGGTGATACTGAAGCTTTCTTT.

The rearrangement joins TRBV21-1 to TRBJ1-2. TRBV21-1 is recorded as a pseudogene. CDR3 length: 16 residues. The chain's CDR3 is CASSIGPSRGAGGYTF. The CDR3 nucleotides are TGTGCCAGCAGCATCGGTCCTTCCCGGGGGGCGGGTGGCTACACCTTC.

Only a few counts were recorded for this clone. The rearrangement uses TRBV5-1 and TRBJ2-2, with D possibly TRBD1 on 7 matching bases. The CDR3 runs to 16 residues. From germline, CDR1 is SGHRS and CDR2 YFSETQ. Trimming left V 9 bases short and J 7 bases short, with 25 bases between. In DNA, the CDR3 is TGCGCCACCAAGGAGGGGGCCCTCGGGGAACTCGGGGAGCTGTTTTTT. Protein sequence: CATKEGALGELGELFF. Combining the CDR3 with reference TRBV5-1 and TRBJ2-2 gives the whole variable domain KAGVTQTPRYLIKTRGQQVTLSCSPISGHRSVSWYQQTPGQGLQFLFEYFSETQRNKGNFPGRFSGRQFSNSRSEMNVSTLELGDSALYLCATKEGALGELGELFFGEGSRLTVL.

This clone has just a few counts. Other DNA sequences in the same sample also yield this CDR3. The chain links TRBV7-3 to TRBJ1-2; 11 nucleotides match TRBD1. The germline V gene encodes CDR1 SGHTA and CDR2 FQGTGA. Unmatched junction bases numbered 5, after V lost 4 bases and J lost 7 bases. CDR3 length: 14 residues. Written as DNA, the CDR3 is TGTGCCAGCAGCTCCACCGGGACAGGGGGTGGCTACACCTTC. This translates into CASSSTGTGGGYTF.

The chain joins TRBV29-1 to TRBJ1-1, with TRBD1 as a possible D gene (6 bases). The germline V gene encodes CDR1 SQVTM and CDR2 ANQGSEA. The CDR3 length is 14 residues. The CDR3 region is CSGLRGFGGTEAFF. The CDR3 nucleotides read TGCAGTGGACTCAGGGGATTTGGGGGCACTGAAGCTTTCTTT.

This chain joins TRBV7-9 and TRBJ1-2; TRBD1 is a possible D gene (5 bases). V was clipped by 4 bases and J by 5 bases, with 14 bases between them. Germline CDR1 reads SEHNR; CDR2 reads FQNEAQ (reference sequence). The CDR3 is made up of 14 amino acids. The CDR3 sequence is CASSSISGVYGYTF. Here the CDR3 DNA reads TGTGCCAGCAGCTCGATTTCGGGGGTGTATGGCTACACCTTC.

This clone was observed a few times. The chain is built from TRBV7-9 and TRBJ1-4; D unclear. Germline assignment: CDR1 SEHNR and CDR2 FQNEAQ (reference sequence). V dropped 2 bases and J dropped 8 bases, with 15 bases sitting between them. This CDR3 region has 15 residues. The CDR3 region has the DNA TGTGCCAGCAGCTTAATCTCAGGTCCCAGGGAAAAACTGTTTTTT. It specifies CASSLISGPREKLFF.

V and J are TRBV5-4 and TRBJ2-3; 8 bases match TRBD2. This CDR3 has 17 residues. Germline V lookup: CDR1 SGHNT, CDR2 YYREEE (reference sequence). Trimming removed 0 bases from V and 2 bases from J; junction bases left unmatched: 8. The CDR3 is CASSLAPRGVPTDTQYF. For the CDR3, the DNA is TGTGCCAGCAGCTTGGCCCCGCGGGGGGTCCCCACAGATACGCAGTATTTT.

This clone was counted once. This sequence joins TRBV6-5 and TRBJ1-2; the D gene is possibly TRBD1 (6 bases). The V gene lost 6 bases and the J gene lost 5 bases, with 13 bases spanning the gap. The CDR3 has 13 residues. Germline V gene lookup returns CDR1 MNHEY and CDR2 SVGAGI. The CDR3 loop is CASRDSNRYGYTF. The CDR3 nucleotides read TGTGCCAGCAGGGACAGCAACAGATATGGCTACACCTTC.

The rearrangement links TRBV28 to TRBJ1-3; D unresolved. V shed 6 bases and J shed 1 base, with 4 bases lying between them. This CDR3 contains 12 residues. Per the germline V gene, CDR1 is MDHEN and CDR2 is SYDVKM. Here the CDR3 reads CASRSSGNTIYF. CDR3 DNA: TGTGCCAGCAGGAGTTCTGGAAACACCATATATTTT.

The V gene is TRBV7-3, the J gene TRBJ2-2; 7 positions match TRBD1. The CDR3 has 15 amino acids. With V trimmed by 5 bases and J by 3 bases, 6 bases remained unmatched. Per germline, CDR1 SGHTA and CDR2 FQGTGA. The CDR3 spells CASSPDRAHTGELFF. The CDR3, as DNA: TGTGCCAGCAGCCCAGACAGGGCCCACACCGGGGAGCTGTTTTTT.

Only one count was recorded for this clone. The V call is TRBV28, the J call TRBJ1-2; D may be TRBD1 (6 bases). V lost 8 bases to trimming and J lost 2 bases, with 12 bases between them. CDR1 is MDHEN, CDR2 SYDVKM, per germline. This CDR3 is 13 amino acids long. CDR3 DNA: TGTGCCAGCGCGGGGGCGGGGAACTATGGCTACACCTTC. Protein sequence: CASAGAGNYGYTF.

J is TRBJ1-2 and V is TRBV4-1; D is ambiguous. V lost 1 base and J lost 1, with 4 bases in between. The CDR3 is 13 residues long. The V gene's germline CDR1 is MGHRA and CDR2 YSYEKL. The CDR3 protein is CASSQAFNYGYTF. The CDR3 DNA reads TGCGCCAGCAGCCAAGCATTTAACTATGGCTACACCTTC.

This chain joins TRBV5-6 and TRBJ2-1, with D perhaps matching TRBD1 (6 bases). Germline lookup yields CDR1 SGHDT and CDR2 YYEEEE. Trimming took off 1 base at V and 3 bases at J, with 11 bases between the two ends. The CDR3 runs to 15 residues. CDR3 region: CASSLRTEVYNEQFF. The DNA of the CDR3 is TGTGCCAGCAGCTTGCGGACAGAGGTCTACAATGAGCAGTTCTTC.

The rearrangement joins TRBV5-1 to TRBJ2-7; 8 nucleotides line up with TRBD1. Germline V gene data show CDR1 as SGHRS and CDR2 as YFSETQ. This CDR3 is built from 14 residues. V shed 2 bases and J 3 bases; nucleotides not matched to a gene: 4. The CDR3, as DNA: TGCGCCAGCAGCTTCCGACAGGGGTTCTACGAGCAGTACTTC. Residues: CASSFRQGFYEQYF.